The rows below give T cell receptor beta chains drawn from one sample of a study of CD8+CD57+ T cells in acquired aplastic anemia. TCRdb redid the calling of the reads with MiXCR, one entry per CDR3 protein. The sample holds approximately 170,000 distinct CDR3 sequences, roughly 63% seen once. Sequencing was carried out using sorted CD4+, CD8+, or CD8+CD57+ T cells (not recorded which) from PBMCs. These receptors were collected from a human donor in good health. Both conserved end residues are part of each CDR3. A D gene is named only where the DNA matches it firmly. Some rows mark clone size as missing; the rest say once, few, many or name a class of expanded clone.

>TRBV5-1|once|NA|TRBJ2-3
TGCGCCAGCAGCTTATGGGGGGCACGGGCAGATACGCAGTATTTT
CASSLWGARADTQYF
>TRBV7-3|NA|NA|TRBJ1-1
TGTGCCAGCAGCCACACGGCAGGGGAAAGCACTGAAGCTTTCTTT
CASSHTAGESTEAFF
>TRBV20-1|NA|NA|TRBJ1-3
TGCAGTGCTCACAGGGACCTGGGAGGAAACACCATATATTTT
CSAHRDLGGNTIYF
>TRBV5-5|many|NA|TRBJ2-1
TGTGCCAGCAGCTTAGAAGGGATCGATGAGCAGTTCTTC
CASSLEGIDEQFF
>TRBV7-8|once|TRBD2|TRBJ2-2
TGTGCCAGCAGCCTTGGACTAGTAGTCGACACCGGGGAGCTGTTTTTT
CASSLGLVVDTGELFF
>TRBV2|NA|NA|TRBJ1-3
TGTGCCAGCAGCCTTAAGGGGGGTCTTTCTGGAAACACCATATATTTT
CASSLKGGLSGNTIYF
>TRBV15|once|TRBD2|TRBJ2-1
TGTGCCACCCGGAGCGGGAGTCCTTACAATGAGCAGTTCTTC
CATRSGSPYNEQFF
>TRBV6-1|once|NA|TRBJ2-3
TGTGCCAGCAGTGAACAGGGAGACACAGATACGCAGTATTTT
CASSEQGDTDTQYF
>TRBV7-9|NA|NA|TRBJ2-7
TGTGCCAGCAGCTTTGCCCCTCCAGGTACACTCTCCTACGAGCAGTACTTC
CASSFAPPGTLSYEQYF
>TRBV19|many|TRBD2|TRBJ2-1
TGTGCCAGTAGCCAACGGACTAGCGGGATCTACAATGAGCAGTTCTTC
CASSQRTSGIYNEQFF
>TRBV7-9|NA|NA|TRBJ2-3
TGTGCCAGCAGCCCCCCGATCACAGATACGCAGTATTTT
CASSPPITDTQYF
>TRBV7-8|NA|NA|TRBJ2-5
TGTGCCAGCAGCTTAGCCCCTTGGGGGCAAGAGACCCAGTACTTC
CASSLAPWGQETQYF
>TRBV9|once|NA|TRBJ2-1
TGTGCCAGCAGCTCTCGACAGCGCAATGAGCAGTTCTTC
CASSSRQRNEQFF
>TRBV24-1|NA|TRBD1|TRBJ2-5
TGTGCCACCAGTGACCAAGACAGGGTCCAAGAGACCCAGTACTTC
CATSDQDRVQETQYF
>TRBV19|NA|NA|TRBJ2-3
TGTGCCAGTAGTATATCCGGGGACACAGATACGCAGTATTTT
CASSISGDTDTQYF
>TRBV19|NA|NA|TRBJ2-3
TGTGCCAGTAGTATCGGGGCCAGCACAGATACGCAGTATTTT
CASSIGASTDTQYF
>TRBV11-3|NA|TRBD1|TRBJ2-2
TGTGCCAGCAGCTTAGGGACAGGCGGGGAGCTGTTTTTT
CASSLGTGGELFF
>TRBV10-3|NA|NA|TRBJ1-1
TGTGCCAGCAAGGGGTCGGGCACTGAAGCTTTCTTT
CASKGSGTEAFF
>TRBV29-1|NA|NA|TRBJ1-2
TGCAGCGTTGAATCTCGATCTAACTATGGCTACACCTTC
CSVESRSNYGYTF